A single sample gave rise to the 10 T cell receptor beta chains below, sequenced in a study of OX40 agonist ivuxolimab in advanced cancers. Data came from immunoSEQ multiplex PCR; TCRdb stores just in-frame clones and leaves some out. The sample includes 50,000 or so clones, approximately 80% seen only once; the top ten take approximately 2.5%. The sequenced sample was CD4+ or CD8+ T cells sorted from blood, obtained in a trial of the OX40 agonist ivuxolimab. These TCRs come from an adult with an advanced solid tumor such as melanoma, head and neck, liver or kidney cancer.

J is TRBJ1-4 and V is TRBV5-4, with 7 nucleotides matching TRBD1. CDR1 is SGHNT and CDR2 is YYREEE in the germline V gene (reference sequence). This CDR3 region has 15 residues. V shed 4 bases, J shed 4 bases, and the junction held 7 bases outside the gene matches. Here the CDR3 reads CASSQGAGGNEKLFF. The CDR3 DNA reads as TGTGCCAGCAGCCAAGGAGCAGGGGGTAATGAAAAACTGTTTTTT. The entire variable domain, with the rest obtained from reference TRBV5-4 and TRBJ1-4, is as follows: ETGVTQSPTHLIKTRGQQVTLRCSSQSGHNTVSWYQQALGQGPQFIFQYYREEENGRGNFPPRFSGLQFPNYSSELNVNALELDDSALYLCASSQGAGGNEKLFFGSGTQLSVL.

The CDR3 nucleotides read TGTGCCAGCAGTTCCACTACTAGCACAGATACGCAGTATTTT. Translating it yields CASSSTTSTDTQYF. This chain uses TRBV2 with TRBJ2-3; D unclear. Germline loops: CDR1 SNHLY, CDR2 FYNNEI. Trimming took off 5 bases at V and 0 bases at J, with 9 bases between the two ends. The CDR3 totals 14 residues.

The rearrangement joins TRBV11-2 to TRBJ2-7; TRBD1 agrees at 7 bases. The ends lost 4 bases at V and 2 bases at J; junction bases unmatched: 11. The CDR3 has 16 amino acids. The V gene's germline CDR1 is SGHAT and CDR2 FQNNGV. This chain's CDR3 is CASSSRGTGVAYEQYF. The CDR3, as DNA: TGTGCCAGCAGCTCCCGAGGAACAGGGGTAGCCTACGAGCAGTACTTC.

V and J are TRBV7-8 and TRBJ1-5; possibly TRBD1 for D (6 bases). The CDR3 sequence is 13 residues long. The germline V gene encodes CDR1 SGHVS and CDR2 FQNEAQ. V lost 5 bases and J 9 bases, leaving 14 bases between the germline ends. The CDR3 DNA is TGTGCCAGCAGCCCGGGACACAACGGGCCCCAGCATTTT. Encoded protein: CASSPGHNGPQHF.

The gene calls are TRBV5-1 and TRBJ2-1; 9 bases are shared with TRBD1. Germline CDR1 and CDR2: SGHRS and YFSETQ. With V trimmed by 3 bases and J by 5 bases, 6 bases remained unmatched. The CDR3 spans 15 residues. CDR3 in amino acids: CASSSGTGYHNEQFF. CDR3 nucleotides: TGCGCCAGCAGCTCCGGGACAGGGTACCACAATGAGCAGTTCTTC.

The chain carries TRBV29-1 and TRBJ2-1; D call uncertain. Trimming pared 2 bases from V and 9 bases from J, leaving 5 bases between. The germline gives CDR1 SQVTM, CDR2 ANQGSEA. The CDR3 consists of 10 residues. In DNA form, the CDR3 reads TGCAGCGTTGAAAGAGGTGAGCAGTTCTTC. As protein: CSVERGEQFF.

The chain employs TRBV5-4 and TRBJ1-2; D is possibly TRBD1 (5 bases). The CDR3 consists of 15 residues. Germline CDR1 SGHNT, CDR2 YYREEE (reference sequence). V was cut by 4 bases and J by 4 bases, with 17 bases left in between. This CDR3 reads CASSPGSRDAYGYTF. The DNA of the CDR3 is TGTGCCAGCAGCCCAGGAAGCCGGGACGCCTATGGCTACACCTTC.

The chain uses TRBV19 and TRBJ1-5, with D possibly TRBD1 on 5 matching bases. Trimming shortened V by 10 bases and J by 3 bases, and 10 bases separated the two germline ends. From germline, CDR1 is LNHDA and CDR2 SQIVND (reference sequence). There are 12 residues in the CDR3. The chain's CDR3 is CATEGTNQPQHF. The DNA of the CDR3 is TGTGCCACGGAGGGGACCAATCAGCCCCAGCATTTT.

The chain has TRBV15 and TRBJ2-2; D is undetermined. Germline-derived CDR1 and CDR2 are LNHNV and YYDKDF (reference sequence). This CDR3 has 13 residues. The V and J ends lost 3 bases and 2 bases respectively, with 4 bases between them. The CDR3: CATSRGNTGELFF. The DNA for the CDR3 is TGTGCCACCAGCAGGGGAAACACCGGGGAGCTGTTTTTT.

The chain uses TRBV11-2 and TRBJ1-6, with D uncertain. V was pared by 5 bases and J by 9 bases, with 17 bases between. Looked up from germline, CDR1 is SGHAT and CDR2 is FQNNGV. The CDR3 sequence is 15 residues long. CDR3 loop: CASSQLPGWGSPLHF. CDR3 nucleotide sequence: TGTGCCAGCAGCCAACTACCCGGTTGGGGTTCACCCCTCCACTTT. The full variable domain, with the rest looked up from reference TRBV11-2 and TRBJ1-6, is EAGVAQSPRYKIIEKRQSVAFWCNPISGHATLYWYQQILGQGPKLLIQFQNNGVVDDSQLPKDRFSAERLKGVDSTLKIQPAKLEDSAVYLCASSQLPGWGSPLHFGNGTRLTVT.